The clone carrying this TCR beta chain was observed a few times. The antigen is undetermined. This entry is derived from a study of T cells in Graves' hyperthyroidism and ophthalmopathy. About the research overall: Upon initial diagnosis and before any treatment, peripheral blood was collected. The study, taken as a whole, reports: Blood also contained most expanded thyroid clonotypes above 0.001. Model-based prediction identified ophthalmopathy a median around 6.5 months prior to its onset.

Duration under 3 months, a NOSPECS grade of at least 4, and a Clinical Activity Score of at least 3 characterized the ophthalmopathy patients. TCR beta CDR3 region amplification was performed from RNA transcripts. During a first-round RT-PCR of the TCR CDR3, the HTBI primer set was used. One entry per CDR3 protein, called by TCRdb with MiXCR from the multiplex PCR reads. The sample holds about 270,000 distinct CDR3 sequences, roughly 20% seen once. The germline CDR1 and CDR2 sequences are KGHDR and SFDVKD. CDR3 size: 17 residues. Trimming left V 4 bases short and J 0 bases short, with 12 bases between.

The chain joins TRBV24-1 to TRBJ2-6, with D maybe TRBD2 (6 bases). The clonotype was recovered from a man aged 25 to 45 with Graves' ophthalmopathy. The sequenced sample was blood. The CDR3 DNA sequence: TGTGCCACCAGTGACCGGGGGACCGACTCTGGGGCCAACGTCCTGACTTTC. Its protein product is CATSDRGTDSGANVLTF.